These 28 T cell receptor beta chains came from one sample sequenced in a study of shared clonotypes between healthy human individuals. Measured with immunoSEQ multiplex PCR; TCRdb has only the in-frame clones, and not every one. The sample has about 480,000 clones, over 75% seen once. Sequenced sample: PBMCs. These receptors originate from a woman aged 40 to 50 in good health. Some clones in this sample may be carry-over from other donors' samples.

Remarks on this clone: The sample holds other DNA sequences that translate to the same CDR3. The V call is TRBV7-2, the J call TRBJ2-1; 8 nucleotides agree with TRBD2. V trimming: 5 bases; J trimming: 1 base; junction bases outside the gene matches: 1. The CDR3 consists of 14 residues. CDR1 and CDR2 from the germline V gene are SGHTA and FQGNSA. CDR3 sequence (DNA): TGTGCCAGCAGCGGACTAGCTTCCTACAATGAGCAGTTCTTC. It specifies CASSGLASYNEQFF.

The chain has TRBV19 and TRBJ1-4; the match to TRBD1 covers 10 bases. Trimming removed 7 bases from V and 8 bases from J; junction bases left unmatched: 4. The CDR3 is 13 amino acids. CDR1 and CDR2 from the germline V gene are LNHDA and SQIVND (reference sequence). CDR3 residues: CASTGQGKEKLFF. DNA for the CDR3: TGTGCCAGTACGGGACAGGGGAAAGAAAAACTGTTTTTT.

This clone was seen a handful of times. The gene calls are TRBV28 and TRBJ2-1, with D possibly TRBD2 on 6 matching bases. The V gene lost 5 bases and the J gene lost 8 bases, with 19 bases spanning the gap. The CDR3 is 15 residues long. Germline loops: CDR1 MDHEN, CDR2 SYDVKM. The CDR3 region is CASSPPGDWGDEQFF. CDR3 sequence (DNA): TGTGCCAGCAGTCCTCCGGGCGATTGGGGGGATGAGCAGTTCTTC.

The table lists this clone with a few counts. This sequence joins TRBV4-2 and TRBJ2-7, with 9 nucleotides matching TRBD1. J was trimmed by 1 base and V by 0 bases; bases with no gene match: 4. The CDR3 is 16 residues long. Germline V lookup: CDR1 LGHNA, CDR2 YNFKEQ. CDR3 loop: CASSQDGGQGSYEQYF. For the CDR3, the DNA is TGTGCCAGCAGCCAAGATGGAGGACAGGGGTCCTACGAGCAGTACTTC.

The gene calls are TRBV5-6 and TRBJ2-5; 16 bases are shared with TRBD2. The J call may be faulty, since TRBJ2-7 better matches the DNA end. Germline CDR1 is SGHDT and CDR2 is YYEEEE. The CDR3 has 19 amino acids. CDR3 nucleotide sequence: TGTGCCAGCAGAGTCCGGGGACTAGCGGGAGGGCGCCCCTTGTCCGAGCAGTACTTC. Residues: CASRVRGLAGGRPLSEQYF.

The chain carries TRBV9 and TRBJ2-5; TRBD1 is a possible D gene (6 bases). The length of the CDR3 is 13 residues. CDR1 and CDR2 (germline): SGDLS, YYNGEE. Trimming pared 3 bases from V and 5 bases from J, leaving 11 bases between. CDR3 DNA: TGTGCCAGCAGCGAACAGGGTGGGGAGACCCAGTACTTC. Translation: CASSEQGGETQYF.

This chain connects TRBV28 to TRBJ2-5; 9 bases map to TRBD2. The CDR3 spans 14 residues. The ends lost 6 bases at V and 9 bases at J; junction bases unmatched: 11. Germline CDR1 MDHEN, CDR2 SYDVKM. The CDR3 here is CASSPRLAGSAQYF. CDR3 nucleotide sequence: TGTGCCAGCAGCCCCAGGCTAGCGGGATCGGCCCAGTACTTC.

This sequence joins TRBV14 and TRBJ2-7; D is perhaps TRBD1 or TRBD2 (5 bases each). Germline V gives CDR1 SGHDN, CDR2 FVKESK. V lost 0 bases to trimming and J lost 7 bases, with 22 bases between them. The CDR3 covers 17 residues. The chain's CDR3 is CASSQDLGTATTKEQYF. The CDR3, as DNA: TGTGCCAGCAGCCAAGATTTGGGGACGGCCACAACTAAGGAGCAGTACTTC.

This clone has a single count. CDR3 protein: CASSQVPGIIGYTF. The CDR3 DNA sequence: TGTGCCAGCAGCCAAGTGCCCGGGATTATTGGCTACACCTTC. This chain joins TRBV14 and TRBJ1-2; D not certain. The CDR3 covers 14 residues. Germline V CDR1 and CDR2: SGHDN, FVKESK. Trimming removed 1 base at V and 7 bases at J, with 13 bases between.

The chain couples TRBV28 to TRBJ2-1; tentative D call: TRBD2 (6 bases). This CDR3 has 15 residues. Trimming pared 2 bases from V and 5 bases from J, leaving 13 bases between. The germline CDR1 and CDR2 sequences are MDHEN and SYDVKM. The CDR3 DNA is TGTGCCAGCAGTTTAGACCCGGGGGTGGACAATGAGCAGTTCTTC. Encoded protein: CASSLDPGVDNEQFF.

The rearrangement uses TRBV7-9 and TRBJ2-1; D uncertain. The CDR3 runs 12 residues. Germline lookup yields CDR1 SEHNR and CDR2 FQNEAQ (reference sequence). The V gene lost 3 bases and the J gene lost 7 bases, with 7 bases spanning the gap. The CDR3 region has the DNA TGTGCCAGCAGCTTCCTAGTGAATGAGCAGTTCTTC. Translating gives CASSFLVNEQFF.

This clone was counted only a few times. The CDR3 protein is CASSLGWQGEAFF. In DNA, the CDR3 is TGTGCCAGCAGCTTAGGGTGGCAGGGTGAAGCTTTCTTT. The chain couples TRBV11-2 to TRBJ1-1, with TRBD1 as a possible D gene (5 bases). The CDR3 is 13 amino acids. V was clipped by 1 base and J by 7 bases, with 10 bases between them. Germline values: CDR1 SGHAT, CDR2 FQNNGV.

The chain combines TRBV5-1 with TRBJ2-5; 7 nucleotides match TRBD1. The CDR3 spans 14 residues. The V gene end was trimmed by 4 bases and the J gene end by 2 bases; junction bases not matched to a gene: 5. The germline V gene has CDR1 SGHRS and CDR2 YFSETQ. The CDR3 loop is CASSGGQPQETQYF. CDR3 in DNA: TGCGCCAGCAGCGGGGGACAGCCGCAAGAGACCCAGTACTTC.

The chain has TRBV5-4 and TRBJ2-7; 11 bases map to TRBD1. Losses at the gene ends were 4 bases for V and 5 bases for J; bases not matched to a gene: 8. This CDR3 is built from 15 residues. Looked up from germline, CDR1 is SGHNT and CDR2 is YYREEE (reference sequence). The CDR3: CASSKPLGQGDEQYF. The CDR3 DNA follows: TGTGCCAGCAGCAAACCTCTGGGACAGGGGGACGAGCAGTACTTC.

The J gene is TRBJ2-7, the V gene TRBV5-1, with TRBD2 matching over 15 bases. Trimming removed 0 bases from V and 9 bases from J; junction bases left unmatched: 1. The CDR3 spans 14 residues. CDR1 and CDR2 from the germline V gene are SGHRS and YFSETQ. This CDR3 is CASSLVGLAGGQYF. For the CDR3, the DNA is TGCGCCAGCAGCTTGGTGGGACTAGCGGGAGGGCAGTACTTC.

The table lists this clone with many counts. The chain links TRBV30 to TRBJ1-2; weak D call: TRBD1 (5 bases). CDR1 and CDR2 from the germline V gene are GTSNPN and SVGIG (reference sequence). This CDR3 has 12 amino acids. The germline V and J ends were trimmed by 7 bases and 4 bases, with 13 bases remaining between them. The CDR3 DNA reads TGTGCCTTTGCCCGGGACTCCTATGGCTACACCTTC. Translation: CAFARDSYGYTF.

Only one count was recorded for this clone. At the DNA level, this CDR3 is encoded by other sequences in the same sample as well. The genes are TRBV27 and TRBJ2-1; 7 nucleotides line up with TRBD2. The J segment lost 3 bases and the V segment lost 7 bases, leaving 3 bases of the junction unmatched. Germline CDR1 is MNHEY and CDR2 is SMNVEV (reference sequence). This CDR3 is 13 amino acids long. The CDR3 loop is CASTSGSYNEQFF. The DNA for the CDR3 is TGTGCCAGCACTAGCGGAAGCTACAATGAGCAGTTCTTC.

The V gene is TRBV7-2, the J gene TRBJ1-2, with D possibly matching TRBD1 (5 bases). Between the trimmed V and J ends, which lost 1 base and 3 bases, there was a span of 12 bases. In germline, CDR1 is SGHTA, CDR2 FQGNSA. The CDR3 has 15 amino acids. The CDR3 reads CASSLEPGLDYGYTF. For the CDR3, the DNA is TGTGCCAGCAGCTTAGAGCCAGGGTTGGACTATGGCTACACCTTC. The entire variable domain, with the rest obtained from reference TRBV7-2 and TRBJ1-2, is as follows: GAGVSQSPSNKVTEKGKDVELRCDPISGHTALYWYRQSLGQGLEFLIYFQGNSAPDKSGLPSDRFSAERTGGSVSTLTIQRTQQEDSAVYLCASSLEPGLDYGYTFGSGTRLTVV.

Here the CDR3 DNA reads TGTGCCATCAGTGAGCCAAACGGAGAGGCCAAGGGCTATGGCTACACCTTC. It yields the protein CAISEPNGEAKGYGYTF. This chain uses TRBV10-3 with TRBJ1-2; no clear D. The CDR3 consists of 17 residues. The germline gives CDR1 ENHRY, CDR2 SYGVKD. V lost 2 bases and J 4 bases, leaving 20 bases between the germline ends.

The CDR3 sequence: CASSLRTSGRYNEQFF. The CDR3 DNA reads as TGTGCCAGCAGCTTAAGAACTAGCGGGAGGTACAATGAGCAGTTCTTC. V gene TRBV11-2 combines with J gene TRBJ2-1, with 12 bases fitting TRBD2. The CDR3 totals 16 residues. From germline, CDR1 is SGHAT and CDR2 FQNNGV. Trimming cost V 2 bases and J 4 bases; bases outside gene matches: 3.

V is TRBV7-2 and J is TRBJ2-2; TRBD1 is a possible D gene (5 bases). Between the trimmed V and J ends, which lost 5 bases and 4 bases, there was a span of 17 bases. The germline V gene has CDR1 SGHTA and CDR2 FQGNSA. The length of the CDR3 is 16 residues. The DNA for the CDR3 is TGTGCCAGCAGCCCCCGTGGGCAGGGTGGCACCGGGGAGCTGTTTTTT. It yields the protein CASSPRGQGGTGELFF.

The gene calls are TRBV18 and TRBJ1-3; no clear D. V lost 5 bases, J lost 2 bases, and 7 bases lay in between. The CDR3 runs to 13 residues. Germline loops: CDR1 KGHSH, CDR2 LQKENI. CDR3 amino acids: CASSGTAGNTIYF. The CDR3 coding sequence is TGTGCCAGCTCAGGTACTGCTGGAAACACCATATATTTT.

The chain combines TRBV9 with TRBJ2-7; the match to TRBD2 covers 9 bases. Per germline, CDR1 SGDLS and CDR2 YYNGEE. J gave up 5 bases and V 2 bases, and 5 bases lay outside the gene matches. This CDR3 comprises 14 residues. CDR3 residues: CASSVSGSLDEQYF. In DNA form, the CDR3 reads TGTGCCAGCAGCGTTAGCGGGAGTCTCGACGAGCAGTACTTC.

This clone was recorded only once. The CDR3 DNA reads TGCGCCAGCAGCGGAACAGGGTTGGCCACCGGGGAGCTGTTTTTT. Residues: CASSGTGLATGELFF. The rearrangement uses TRBV5-1 and TRBJ2-2; D is perhaps TRBD1 (6 bases). The CDR3 has 15 amino acids. The V and J ends lost 4 bases and 4 bases respectively, with 14 bases between them. Germline CDR1 SGHRS, CDR2 YFSETQ.

CDR3 bases: TGTGCCAGCAGCGTGCATCTGGCGGGAGGCAGGAATGAGCAGTTCTTC. It yields the protein CASSVHLAGGRNEQFF. This chain uses TRBV7-2 with TRBJ2-1; 8 nucleotides align to TRBD2. J gave up 7 bases and V 5 bases, and 13 bases lay outside the gene matches. This CDR3 is 16 amino acids long. The germline gives CDR1 SGHTA, CDR2 FQGNSA.

This clone was detected many times. V is TRBV30 and J is TRBJ2-3; 7 nucleotides line up with TRBD2. Germline lookup yields CDR1 GTSNPN and CDR2 SVGIG (reference sequence). The CDR3 has 13 residues. J was trimmed by 5 bases and V by 3 bases; bases with no gene match: 5. The CDR3 DNA follows: TGTGCCTGGAGAGGACTAGAACGAGATACGCAGTATTTT. As protein: CAWRGLERDTQYF.

This sequence joins TRBV6-6 and TRBJ2-3, with a tentative D call TRBD2 (7 bases). Trimming removed 5 bases from V and 1 base from J, with 13 bases in between. Germline V gene lookup returns CDR1 MNHNY and CDR2 SVGAGI (reference sequence). The CDR3 sequence is 15 residues long. The CDR3 sequence: CASSNRAGGTDTQYF. The CDR3 DNA reads as TGTGCCAGCAGTAACAGGGCGGGGGGCACAGATACGCAGTATTTT.

The chain employs TRBV27 and TRBJ2-7; perhaps D is TRBD1 or TRBD2 (5 bases each). This CDR3 comprises 15 residues. V lost 6 bases and J lost 1, with 16 bases in between. CDR1 and CDR2 (germline): MNHEY, SMNVEV (reference sequence). The CDR3 spells CASSLRDPSSYEQYF. CDR3 DNA sequence: TGTGCCAGCAGCCTCAGGGACCCCTCGTCCTACGAGCAGTACTTC.